This T cell receptor (beta chain) was captured in a study of human T cells and chemical hapten exposure. Study at large: Reading of the patch tests, which applied 0.01% DPC to the upper back, occurred at 6 days. Broader study findings: The donors suffered from alopecia, so their immune response may not match that of healthy people.

As for time point: pre-sensitization, week 0. Treatment meaning: therapeutic diphenylcyclopropenone sensitization with weekly scalp DPC. The authors extracted total RNA from unfractionated whole blood. TCRdb used MiXCR to reprocess the RACE reads, holding one entry per CDR3 protein. Of about 93,000 distinct CDR3 sequences listed, around 7.9% are singletons. Remarks on this clonotype: Its antigen is not known.

This CDR3 spans 12 amino acids. V gave up 5 bases and J gave up 6 bases, with 9 bases separating them. Looked up from germline, CDR1 is SGHTA and CDR2 is FQGNSA. The receptor comes from a man aged 40-49 years with alopecia areata. Some clones in this sample may be carry-over from other donors' samples. This sequence joins TRBV7-2 and TRBJ2-3; D is unresolved. The source material was whole blood, sampled in connection with sensitization to the hapten diphenylcyclopropenone (DPC). CDR3 loop: CASSPPSDTQYF. The CDR3 DNA follows: TGTGCCAGCAGCCCGCCTTCGGATACGCAGTATTTT.